These 18 T cell receptor beta chains originate from one sample sequenced in a study of T-cell memory formation after mild COVID-19. TCRdb re-analysed the 5' RACE reads in MiXCR, keeping a single row per CDR3 protein. This table has about 340,000 distinct CDR3 sequences, 13% appearing once. The sequenced sample was PBMCs or a T cell subset sorted from them (not recorded which). These receptor sequences come from a man aged 18 to 30 who had mild COVID-19 (a few samples of this study predate the infection). Cell type and time point are not known.

This chain uses TRBV20-1 with TRBJ1-6; D is ambiguous. V was shortened by 1 base and J by 6 bases, with 13 bases between the two germline ends. There are 15 residues in the CDR3. The germline gives CDR1 DFQATT, CDR2 SNEGSKA (reference sequence). DNA of the CDR3: TGCAGTGCTAGAGGTCGCGGGCAGGCTAATTCACCCCTCCACTTT. It codes for CSARGRGQANSPLHF.

The CDR3 coding sequence is TGTGCCAGCAGCTTGCCCCGGGACAGGGAGGCCCTTAACTATGGCTACACCTTC. Protein: CASSLPRDREALNYGYTF. The rearrangement links TRBV7-9 to TRBJ1-2, with 9 bases identical to TRBD1. V was pared by 3 bases and J by 1 base, with 12 bases of the junction left unmatched. The CDR3 is made up of 18 amino acids. Germline V lookup: CDR1 SEHNR, CDR2 FQNEAQ (reference sequence).

This chain connects TRBV10-3 to TRBJ2-3; D ambiguous. From germline, CDR1 is ENHRY and CDR2 SYGVKD. This CDR3 spans 14 amino acids. V lost 0 bases to trimming and J lost 6 bases, with 10 bases between them. The CDR3 sequence: CAISESVTGDTQYF. The CDR3 region has the DNA TGTGCCATCAGTGAGTCGGTGACCGGGGATACGCAGTATTTT.

The V gene is TRBV20-1, the J gene TRBJ2-5; possible D gene TRBD2, 5 bases. Trimming left V 0 bases short and J 9 bases short, with 14 bases between. The CDR3 extends over 13 amino acids. Germline V gene lookup returns CDR1 DFQATT and CDR2 SNEGSKA (reference sequence). CDR3 sequence: CSARDRGLWAQYF. The CDR3 DNA reads TGCAGTGCTAGAGACCGGGGATTGTGGGCCCAGTACTTC.

In this sample, this clonotype turned up a few times. The chain combines TRBV6-2 or TRBV6-3 with TRBJ1-4; weak D call: TRBD1 (6 bases). The CDR3 length is 13 residues. V was cut by 6 bases and J by 8 bases, with 13 bases left in between. Germline V gives CDR1 MNHEY, CDR2 SVGEGT. CDR3 bases: TGTGCCAGCAGCAGGGGATTTGGCGAAAAACTGTTTTTT. Translation gives CASSRGFGEKLFF.

A few counts support this clonotype. J is TRBJ2-3 and V is TRBV4-3, with 8 nucleotides matching TRBD2. Germline V gene lookup returns CDR1 LGHNA and CDR2 YSLEER. The CDR3 extends over 16 amino acids. With V trimmed by 4 bases and J by 3 bases, 9 bases remained unmatched. CDR3 loop: CASSRDSASGTDTQYF. CDR3 nucleotide sequence: TGCGCCAGCAGCCGAGACTCGGCTAGCGGGACAGATACGCAGTATTTT.

This clonotype was recorded at least ten times. The chain couples TRBV4-1 to TRBJ1-6, with TRBD1 matching 8 bases. Germline V gives CDR1 MGHRA, CDR2 YSYEKL. The ends lost 3 bases at V and 8 bases at J; junction bases unmatched: 9. This CDR3 spans 16 amino acids. CDR3 bases: TGCGCCAGCAGCCATCGCCGGGACAGGAGTTATTCACCCCTCCACTTT. Protein sequence: CASSHRRDRSYSPLHF.

This clonotype was seen a handful of times. The rearrangement links TRBV2 to TRBJ2-5; TRBD1 might be the D (7 bases). This CDR3 is 13 amino acids long. CDR1 SNHLY and CDR2 FYNNEI come from the germline V gene. Trimming cost V 8 bases and J 1 base, with 11 bases left between them. In DNA form, the CDR3 reads TGTGCCAGCGCCAGGGGGGTCCAAGAGACCCAGTACTTC. It specifies CASARGVQETQYF.

V and J are TRBV3-1 and TRBJ2-1; D gene ambiguous. Germline V lookup: CDR1 LGHDT, CDR2 YNNKEL (reference sequence). The CDR3 sequence is 14 residues long. Trimming pared 6 bases from V and 4 bases from J, leaving 13 bases between. CDR3 bases: TGTGCCAGCAGTCAGTCGGAACTATACAATGAGCAGTTCTTC. Amino acids: CASSQSELYNEQFF.

This clonotype occurred a few times. The chain couples TRBV6-2 or TRBV6-3 to TRBJ1-6, with 9 bases that match TRBD1. CDR1 is MNHEY, CDR2 SVGEGT, per germline. The CDR3 sequence is 15 residues long. J lost 9 bases, V lost 7 bases, and 10 bases had no gene match. Here the CDR3 reads CASTDPGQGSSPLHF. In DNA form, the CDR3 reads TGTGCCAGCACCGACCCGGGACAGGGCAGTTCACCCCTCCACTTT.

This rearrangement joins TRBV11-2 to TRBJ2-7; tentative D call: TRBD2 (6 bases). V lost 6 bases, J lost 7 bases, and 19 bases lay in between. Germline V gene lookup returns CDR1 SGHAT and CDR2 FQNNGV. The CDR3 contains 14 residues. As DNA, the CDR3 is TGTGCCAGCAGTCGACTAGAAACGGGTGTGGAGCAGTACTTC. Its protein is CASSRLETGVEQYF.

The table lists this clonotype with many counts. The CDR3 sequence: CASSLELAGGKQYV. CDR3 bases: TGCGCCAGCAGCTTGGAATTAGCGGGGGGAAAGCAGTACGTC. The chain employs TRBV5-1 and TRBJ2-7; 10 nucleotides align to TRBD2. CDR1 and CDR2 (germline): SGHRS, YFSETQ. J lost 8 bases, V lost 0 bases, and 5 bases had no gene match. The CDR3 loop spans 14 amino acids.

A few counts support this clonotype. The chain recombines TRBV6-2 or TRBV6-3 with TRBJ2-1; 12 nucleotides agree with TRBD2. Germline-derived CDR1 and CDR2 are MNHEY and SVGEGT. The CDR3 has 16 residues. V lost 2 bases to trimming and J lost 6 bases; unmatched junction nucleotides: 5. For the CDR3, the DNA is TGTGCCAGCAGTTACAAGCTAGCGGGGGGGGTCAATGAGCAGTTCTTC. The encoded protein is CASSYKLAGGVNEQFF.

Here the CDR3 reads CASSPFSGGSTDTQYF. CDR3 DNA: TGCGCCAGCAGCCCTTTTAGCGGGGGGTCCACAGATACGCAGTATTTT. V usage is TRBV4-3 and J usage is TRBJ2-3; TRBD2 aligns across 10 bases. The CDR3 spans 16 residues. Germline V gene data show CDR1 as LGHNA and CDR2 as YSLEER. The trim removed 4 bases at V and 2 bases at J, leaving 6 bases unmatched.

The gene calls are TRBV27 and TRBJ1-2, with D unresolved. Germline V lookup: CDR1 MNHEY, CDR2 SMNVEV (reference sequence). Trimming took 3 bases from V and 1 from J, leaving 6 bases between them. The CDR3 covers 13 residues. The CDR3 protein is CASSFIDNYGYTF. The CDR3 coding sequence is TGTGCCAGCAGTTTTATAGATAACTATGGCTACACCTTC.

A few counts support this clonotype. The chain combines TRBV19 with TRBJ1-2; D remains ambiguous. The CDR3 covers 18 residues. V lost 4 bases and J 5 bases, leaving 26 bases between the germline ends. From germline, CDR1 is LNHDA and CDR2 SQIVND (reference sequence). The CDR3 DNA reads TGTGCCAGTAGTACCCGGAATTACAGCCCGATTTCTGTGTATGGCTACACCTTC. Amino acid sequence: CASSTRNYSPISVYGYTF.

CDR3 region: CASSFRAGGVSGYTF. For the CDR3, the DNA is TGTGCCAGCAGTTTTAGGGCAGGGGGCGTGAGCGGCTACACCTTC. J is TRBJ1-2 and V is TRBV28; 8 nucleotides match TRBD1. There are 15 residues in the CDR3. Germline V gene lookup returns CDR1 MDHEN and CDR2 SYDVKM. J was trimmed by 8 bases and V by 3 bases; bases with no gene match: 11.

The sample holds a few counts of this clonotype. A junction boundary mismatches the germline segment, possibly from a read error. The chain uses TRBV14 and TRBJ1-2; TRBD1 aligns across 9 bases. Germline lookup yields CDR1 SGHDN and CDR2 FVKESK. The length of the CDR3 is 18 residues. The CDR3 nucleotides read TGTGCCAGCAGCCAAGATGGGGGAGGGACAGGGAATAGCTATGGCTACACTTTC. It yields the protein CASSQDGGGTGNSYGYTF. Together with reference TRBV14 and TRBJ1-2, the CDR3 gives the full variable domain: EAGVTQFPSHSVIEKGQTVTLRCDPISGHDNLYWYRRVMGKEIKFLLHFVKESKQDESGMPNNRFLAERTGGTYSTLKVQPAELEDSGVYFCASSQDGGGTGNSYGYTFGSGTRLTVV.